This T cell receptor (beta chain) was obtained from a study of OX40 agonist ivuxolimab in advanced cancers. This clone has a handful of counts. Clones were sequenced by immunoSEQ multiplex PCR, and TCRdb holds only the in-frame ones, with some missing. The sample records fewer than 200,000 clones, around 94% being singletons. Germline V gene sequence: CDR1 MGHRA, CDR2 YSYEKL. Trimming cost V 7 bases and J 8 bases, with 6 bases left between them. The CDR3 contains 10 residues. The input for sequencing was CD4+ or CD8+ T cells sorted from blood, taken in a trial of the OX40 agonist ivuxolimab. The TCR was taken from an adult with an advanced solid tumor such as melanoma, head and neck, liver or kidney cancer. The chain links TRBV4-1 to TRBJ1-5; D is unresolved. The CDR3 loop is CASMTEPQHF. CDR3 in DNA: TGCGCCAGCATGACGGAGCCCCAGCATTTT.